This T cell receptor beta chain was obtained from a study of T cells after yellow fever vaccination. This clonotype was detected only a few times. Its antigen is not identified. Study-wide findings and caveats: Of the clonotypes, a small share occurred in both CD4 and CD8 compartments. Primary-vaccination clones mostly resurfaced post-booster (under 98% CD4, roughly 90% CD8).

5'RACE template switching added a universal primer site and UMIs to TCR cDNA. TCRdb passed the 5' RACE reads through MiXCR, listing each CDR3 protein once. Among around 600,000 distinct CDR3 sequences, approximately 13% were seen once, and the ten largest hold about 16%. The starting material was PBMCs, obtained on the day of the yellow fever booster vaccination. This receptor was obtained from a man in his thirties or forties who received the YFV17D yellow fever vaccine.

Here the CDR3 DNA reads TGTGCCTGGAGTTTAACATCCGAGGGGGAGCAGTACTTC. The encoded protein is CAWSLTSEGEQYF. This chain links TRBV30 with TRBJ2-7; the D gene could be TRBD1 or TRBD2 (5 bases each). The germline V gene encodes CDR1 GTSNPN and CDR2 SVGIG (reference sequence). Between the trimmed V and J ends, which lost 2 bases and 7 bases, there was a span of 15 bases. This CDR3 spans 13 amino acids. The variable domain in full, completed from reference TRBV30 and TRBJ2-7, reads SQTIHQWPATLVQPVGSPLSLECTVEGTSNPNLYWYRQAAGRGLQLLFYSVGIGQISSEVPQNLSASRPQDRQFILSSKKLLLSDSGFYLCAWSLTSEGEQYFGPGTRLTVT.